Below, 27 T cell receptor beta chains from the same sample are listed, as sequenced in a study of glioma-infiltrating T cells after dendritic cell vaccination. Time point in this sample: after dendritic cell vaccination, including at tumor progression/relapse. Sequencing used immunoSEQ multiplex PCR; TCRdb keeps in-frame clones, though not all of them. The data contain about 65,000 clones, around nine tenths of them singletons. The starting material was blood, obtained after dendritic cell vaccination. The origin of the receptors is a human donor with glioblastoma.

The J gene is TRBJ1-1, the V gene TRBV4-2, with 9 bases fitting TRBD1. Germline V gives CDR1 LGHNA, CDR2 YNFKEQ. With V trimmed by 5 bases and J by 4 bases, 8 bases remained unmatched. This CDR3 contains 15 residues. CDR3 loop: CASSIEQGAGTEAFF. CDR3 DNA: TGTGCCAGCAGCATAGAACAGGGGGCCGGCACTGAAGCTTTCTTT.

The V call is TRBV7-2, the J call TRBJ2-1, with 11 nucleotides matching TRBD2. Trimming took 3 bases from V and 0 from J; bases not matched to a gene: 4. From germline, CDR1 is SGHTA and CDR2 FQGNSA. The CDR3 consists of 17 residues. The CDR3 DNA is TGTGCCAGCAGCTTCAGACTAGCGGGGAGCTCCTACAATGAGCAGTTCTTC. Encoded protein: CASSFRLAGSSYNEQFF.

V is TRBV11-2 and J is TRBJ1-1; D call uncertain. The germline gives CDR1 SGHAT, CDR2 FQNNGV. This CDR3 region has 13 residues. The V gene lost 6 bases and the J gene lost 1 base, with 9 bases spanning the gap. The DNA of the CDR3 is TGTGCCAGCAGTCTAGAGGGGAACACTGAAGCTTTCTTT. Its translation: CASSLEGNTEAFF.

The rearrangement joins TRBV27 to TRBJ2-7, with 7 bases aligning to TRBD1. The CDR3 is 14 residues long. V shed 0 bases, J shed 4 bases, and the junction held 3 bases outside the gene matches. The V gene's germline CDR1 is MNHEY and CDR2 SMNVEV (reference sequence). CDR3 amino acids: CASSLSVTGYEQYF. The CDR3, as DNA: TGTGCCAGCAGTTTATCAGTGACAGGGTACGAGCAGTACTTC.

The rearrangement joins TRBV9 to TRBJ2-1; TRBD2 agrees at 7 bases. From germline, CDR1 is SGDLS and CDR2 YYNGEE. The CDR3 contains 14 residues. V was clipped by 2 bases and J by 4 bases; unmatched bases: 3. For the CDR3, the DNA is TGTGCCAGCAGCGTGGGAGCGGGGTACAATGAGCAGTTCTTC. It yields the protein CASSVGAGYNEQFF.

This clone was seen only once. The chain joins TRBV5-1 to TRBJ1-3, with TRBD1 identical over 7 bases. Per the germline V gene, CDR1 is SGHRS and CDR2 is YFSETQ. V lost 4 bases, J lost 1 base, and 8 bases stayed unmatched. The CDR3 consists of 16 residues. CDR3 DNA sequence: TGCGCCAGCAGCCTATACGGGGACAGATCTGGAAACACCATATATTTT. Translating gives CASSLYGDRSGNTIYF.

The chain employs TRBV7-2 and TRBJ2-6; 9 bases are shared with TRBD2. The CDR3 totals 18 residues. V gave up 1 base and J gave up 1 base; unmatched junction bases: 5. CDR1 is SGHTA, CDR2 FQGNSA, per germline. The CDR3 DNA reads as TGTGCCAGCAGCTTAGTGGCGGGAGGGGATTCTGGGGCCAACGTCCTGACTTTC. Protein sequence: CASSLVAGGDSGANVLTF.

V usage is TRBV5-1 and J usage is TRBJ2-3; 7 nucleotides line up with TRBD1. The CDR3 sequence is 18 residues long. The V gene's germline CDR1 is SGHRS and CDR2 YFSETQ. Trimming took 0 bases from V and 4 from J; bases not matched to a gene: 14. CDR3 loop: CASSLAGGTGARADTQYF. The DNA for the CDR3 is TGCGCCAGCAGCTTGGCCGGTGGTACAGGGGCTCGCGCAGATACGCAGTATTTT. The full variable domain, its missing parts supplied by reference TRBV5-1 and TRBJ2-3, is KAGVTQTPRYLIKTRGQQVTLSCSPISGHRSVSWYQQTPGQGLQFLFEYFSETQRNKGNFPGRFSGRQFSNSRSEMNVSTLELGDSALYLCASSLAGGTGARADTQYFGPGTRLTVL.

The V and J genes are TRBV27 and TRBJ1-2; perhaps TRBD1 as D (5 bases). Trimming pared 8 bases from V and 10 bases from J, leaving 17 bases between. Germline assignment: CDR1 MNHEY and CDR2 SMNVEV (reference sequence). This CDR3 region has 12 residues. The CDR3 DNA is TGTGCCAGCGGACCAATTCAGGGCTCCTACACCTTC. Translation gives CASGPIQGSYTF.

In its sample, this clone was seen once. The rearrangement links TRBV5-4 to TRBJ2-5; 7 positions agree with TRBD1. V shed 5 bases and J 4 bases; nucleotides not matched to a gene: 8. CDR1 and CDR2 (germline): SGHNT, YYREEE (reference sequence). The CDR3 spans 14 residues. In DNA, the CDR3 is TGTGCCAGCAGTCTCAGACAGGGACGAGAGACCCAGTACTTC. Translated: CASSLRQGRETQYF. The variable domain in full, completed from reference TRBV5-4 and TRBJ2-5, reads ETGVTQSPTHLIKTRGQQVTLRCSSQSGHNTVSWYQQALGQGPQFIFQYYREEENGRGNFPPRFSGLQFPNYSSELNVNALELDDSALYLCASSLRQGRETQYFGPGTRLLVL.

This clone was recorded a few times. The chain carries TRBV27 and TRBJ1-2; TRBD1 is a possible D gene (5 bases). CDR3 size: 13 residues. Trimming took 0 bases from V and 4 from J, leaving 6 bases between them. Germline loops: CDR1 MNHEY, CDR2 SMNVEV (reference sequence). The CDR3 nucleotides are TGTGCCAGCAGTTTATCTGGGGCCTATGGCTACACCTTC. Translated, it gives CASSLSGAYGYTF.

This chain connects TRBV9 to TRBJ1-3; D is undetermined. CDR1 is SGDLS and CDR2 is YYNGEE in the germline V gene. Trimming shortened V by 4 bases and J by 2 bases, and 13 bases separated the two germline ends. This CDR3 has 15 amino acids. The CDR3 sequence is CASSTRRETGNTIYF. The CDR3 region has the DNA TGTGCCAGCAGCACTCGGCGGGAGACTGGAAACACCATATATTTT. Full variable domain (rest looked up from reference TRBV9 and TRBJ1-3): DSGVTQTPKHLITATGQRVTLRCSPRSGDLSVYWYQQSLDQGLQFLIQYYNGEERAKGNILERFSAQQFPDLHSELNLSSLELGDSALYFCASSTRRETGNTIYFGEGSWLTVV.

V and J are TRBV27 and TRBJ1-2, with D unclear. CDR3 size: 12 residues. The germline V gene encodes CDR1 MNHEY and CDR2 SMNVEV (reference sequence). Deletions cut 11 bases from V and 8 bases from J, with 18 bases between. The CDR3 nucleotides are TGTGCCTCGAGAAGAGCTCCCGGGGGCTACACCTTC. Translating it yields CASRRAPGGYTF.

This clone occurred a few times. The V and J genes are TRBV6-5 and TRBJ1-5, with 7 nucleotides matching TRBD1. The length of the CDR3 is 14 residues. Germline CDR1 and CDR2: MNHEY and SVGAGI. The ends lost 6 bases at V and 5 bases at J; junction bases unmatched: 7. The CDR3 is CASRPTGSYQPQHF. The CDR3 nucleotides read TGTGCCAGCAGACCGACAGGGTCTTATCAGCCCCAGCATTTT.

The rearrangement uses TRBV11-2 and TRBJ2-3; D is unresolved. V was clipped by 3 bases and J by 5 bases, with 3 bases between them. The CDR3 runs 11 residues. Per germline, CDR1 SGHAT and CDR2 FQNNGV. In DNA, the CDR3 is TGTGCCAGCAGCTTCGGAGATACGCAGTATTTT. Encoded protein: CASSFGDTQYF.

This sequence joins TRBV10-1 and TRBJ1-1, with TRBD1 identical over 10 bases. The CDR3 totals 13 residues. With 8 bases clipped from V and 4 bases from J, the junction kept 4 bases outside the gene matches. Germline V lookup: CDR1 WNHNN, CDR2 SYGVQD (reference sequence). The CDR3 protein is CASGDRGGTEAFF. The CDR3 DNA sequence: TGCGCCAGCGGGGACAGGGGAGGCACTGAAGCTTTCTTT.

In the case of this clone: One end of the junction is discordant with germline, which a read error may explain. The rearrangement links TRBV7-9 to TRBJ2-7; TRBD1 agrees at 10 bases. This CDR3 is 11 amino acids long. The germline gives CDR1 SEHNR, CDR2 FQNEAQ (reference sequence). The CDR3 is CASSWDRGIAF. The CDR3 DNA sequence: TGTGCCAGCAGCTGGGACAGGGGAATTGCCTTC.

J is TRBJ1-1 and V is TRBV18; D call uncertain. The V end lost 1 base, the J end lost 5 bases, and 5 bases lay between the germline ends. Per germline, CDR1 KGHSH and CDR2 LQKENI. The CDR3 totals 12 residues. CDR3 coding DNA: TGTGCCAGCTCACCACTGACAACTGAAGCTTTCTTT. Translation gives CASSPLTTEAFF.

The chain is built from TRBV29-1 and TRBJ1-1, with 10 bases aligning to TRBD1. With 6 bases clipped from V and 4 bases from J, the junction kept 5 bases outside the gene matches. From germline, CDR1 is SQVTM and CDR2 ANQGSEA. The CDR3 is 13 residues long. The CDR3 here is CSVRQGASTEAFF. The DNA of the CDR3 is TGCAGCGTGAGACAGGGGGCGAGCACTGAAGCTTTCTTT.

The chain combines TRBV7-3 with TRBJ1-3, with D tentatively TRBD1 (5 bases). Germline CDR1 is SGHTA and CDR2 is FQGTGA. The CDR3 contains 15 residues. With 5 bases removed from V and 0 bases from J, the gap between germline ends came to 11 bases. The CDR3 DNA follows: TGTGCCAGCAGCAGATCAGGGTCCTCTGGAAACACCATATATTTT. Translated: CASSRSGSSGNTIYF.

This clone has only a few counts. The CDR3 protein is CASRAAVNYGYTF. CDR3 DNA sequence: TGTGCCAGCAGGGCCGCAGTCAACTATGGCTACACCTTC. V gene TRBV6-5 combines with J gene TRBJ1-2; D ambiguous. V lost 6 bases and J lost 2, with 10 bases in between. CDR3 length: 13 amino acids. Germline V gene data show CDR1 as MNHEY and CDR2 as SVGAGI.

This chain uses TRBV7-4 with TRBJ2-1; no definite D call. V was shortened by 7 bases and J by 5 bases, with 21 bases between the two germline ends. The CDR3 runs to 16 residues. The germline V gene encodes CDR1 SGHVT and CDR2 SQSDAQ. The CDR3 here is CASTQSVGRFNNEQFF. CDR3 nucleotides: TGTGCCAGCACCCAATCGGTGGGCAGGTTTAACAATGAGCAGTTCTTC.

The chain links TRBV6-1 to TRBJ1-1, with 10 bases lining up with TRBD1. The length of the CDR3 is 15 residues. Per germline, CDR1 MNHNS and CDR2 SASEGT. The trim removed 7 bases at V and 3 bases at J, leaving 8 bases unmatched. The CDR3 nucleotides are TGTGCCAGCATTACGACAGGGGGCGCGGACACTGAAGCTTTCTTT. Protein product: CASITTGGADTEAFF.

The V and J genes are TRBV7-2 and TRBJ1-5; 7 nucleotides line up with TRBD1. The J segment lost 10 bases and the V segment lost 1 base, leaving 7 bases of the junction unmatched. CDR3 length: 14 amino acids. From germline, CDR1 is SGHTA and CDR2 FQGNSA. The DNA for the CDR3 is TGTGCCAGCAGCTTAGGACAGGGTGGATTCCCCCAGCATTTT. Encoded protein: CASSLGQGGFPQHF.

J is TRBJ2-3 and V is TRBV7-2; 12 nucleotides align to TRBD2. The CDR3 consists of 16 residues. From germline, CDR1 is SGHTA and CDR2 FQGNSA. The J segment lost 2 bases and the V segment lost 1 base, leaving 1 base of the junction unmatched. CDR3 region: CASSLGLAGATDTQYF. DNA of the CDR3: TGTGCCAGCAGCTTAGGACTAGCGGGGGCCACAGATACGCAGTATTTT. Variable domain in full (rest from reference TRBV7-2 and TRBJ2-3): GAGVSQSPSNKVTEKGKDVELRCDPISGHTALYWYRQSLGQGLEFLIYFQGNSAPDKSGLPSDRFSAERTGGSVSTLTIQRTQQEDSAVYLCASSLGLAGATDTQYFGPGTRLTVL.

In regard to this clone: Distinct nucleotide sequences in the sample also encode this CDR3. This chain links TRBV7-2 with TRBJ1-6, with TRBD1 as a possible D gene (6 bases). Germline V gene lookup returns CDR1 SGHTA and CDR2 FQGNSA. The ends were cut back, 3 bases at V and 3 bases at J, with 15 bases in the middle. This CDR3 comprises 17 residues. The CDR3 bases are TGTGCCAGCAGCTTTGTGTCAGGGGAGATCTATAATTCACCCCTCCACTTT. This translates into CASSFVSGEIYNSPLHF.

The table lists this clone with a few counts. The CDR3 bases are TGTGCCAGCAGCTTAGCGGGGGGAGGAACCTACGAGCAGTACTTC. Translated: CASSLAGGGTYEQYF. The rearrangement joins TRBV7-6 to TRBJ2-7; tentative D call: TRBD2 (6 bases). The V end was cut by 0 bases, the J end by 2 bases, with 11 bases between. Germline assignment: CDR1 SGHVS and CDR2 FNYEAQ. This CDR3 is 15 amino acids long.